This TCR beta chain comes out of a study of shared clonotypes between healthy human individuals. The sample holds one count of this clone. Clones were read by immunoSEQ multiplex PCR, and TCRdb kept only the in-frame ones, dropping some. The table shows fewer than 1 million clones, with roughly 96% occurring only once. Per the germline V gene, CDR1 is ENHRY and CDR2 is SYGVKD. With 0 bases removed from V and 8 bases from J, the gap between germline ends came to 17 bases. The CDR3 spans 16 residues. Naivety among CD8 cells was defined by CD45RO negativity and positive CCR7 selection, thereby excluding terminally differentiated effector memory CD45RA+ cells.

The V gene is TRBV10-3, the J gene TRBJ2-1; TRBD1 or TRBD2 may be the D gene (5 bases each). Sequenced material: naive CD8+ T cells sorted from blood. This sequence was found in a man aged 25-45 years in good health. DNA for the CDR3: TGTGCCATCAGTGAGTCGATTGGGGGTCAACTCGATGAGCAGTTCTTC. Amino acid sequence: CAISESIGGQLDEQFF.